The 10 T cell receptor beta chains presented below share a single source sample, sequenced in a study of T cell repertoires and HLA-DP antigens. The antigens of these receptors remain unknown. Assay: immunoSEQ multiplex PCR; the TCRdb copy retains only in-frame clones and omits some. The sample lists about 73,000 clones, about four fifths seen once, with 1.6% in the top ten. The sample consisted of CD4+ T cells from PBMCs. These receptors were taken from a man aged 55 to 69 in good health and CMV-seronegative.

This chain uses TRBV18 with TRBJ2-2, with 9 bases matching TRBD1. V shed 2 bases, J shed 4 bases, and the junction held 2 bases outside the gene matches. Looked up from germline, CDR1 is KGHSH and CDR2 is LQKENI. The CDR3 has 15 amino acids. CDR3 sequence: CASSPTDRGTGELFF. CDR3 coding DNA: TGTGCCAGCTCACCAACGGACAGGGGCACCGGGGAGCTGTTTTTT.

This clone was picked up one time. DNA of the CDR3: TGTGCCAGCAGCGTTAACCTAGCGGGAAAAGAGACCCAGTACTTC. Translated, it gives CASSVNLAGKETQYF. The V and J genes are TRBV9 and TRBJ2-5, with TRBD2 matching over 9 bases. CDR1 is SGDLS, CDR2 YYNGEE, per germline. V lost 2 bases to trimming and J lost 3 bases; unmatched junction nucleotides: 5. This CDR3 comprises 15 residues.

Of note for this clone: Other DNA sequences in this sample translate to the same CDR3. The CDR3: CASSPQGGEKLFF. CDR3 DNA: TGTGCCAGCAGCCCACAGGGGGGCGAAAAACTGTTTTTT. The chain is built from TRBV9 and TRBJ1-4; 8 bases are shared with TRBD1. This CDR3 has 13 amino acids. Germline V gene data show CDR1 as SGDLS and CDR2 as YYNGEE. Trimming removed 4 bases from V and 8 bases from J; junction bases left unmatched: 4.

This chain uses TRBV5-6 with TRBJ1-2; unclear D gene. V was cut by 4 bases and J by 1 base, with 14 bases left in between. This CDR3 region has 15 residues. CDR1 SGHDT and CDR2 YYEEEE come from the germline V gene. DNA for the CDR3: TGTGCCAGCAGCCCCCGACGGATTTATAACTATGGCTACACCTTC. Translated, it gives CASSPRRIYNYGYTF.

The gene calls are TRBV7-2 and TRBJ1-5; D not certain. The CDR3 runs 15 residues. Trimming left V 1 base short and J 1 base short, with 8 bases between. Germline V gene lookup returns CDR1 SGHTA and CDR2 FQGNSA. The CDR3: CASSLVLGSNQPQHF. CDR3 bases: TGTGCCAGCAGCTTAGTGCTGGGAAGCAATCAGCCCCAGCATTTT.

The chain combines TRBV5-1 with TRBJ2-5; D remains ambiguous. CDR1 is SGHRS, CDR2 YFSETQ, per germline. V dropped 0 bases and J dropped 5 bases, with 17 bases sitting between them. The CDR3 is made up of 16 amino acids. Here the CDR3 reads CASSLGSAPGRETQYF. CDR3 nucleotide sequence: TGCGCCAGCAGCTTGGGATCGGCCCCCGGTCGGGAGACCCAGTACTTC.

The chain recombines TRBV4-2 with TRBJ1-6; 9 bases map to TRBD1. The CDR3 runs 20 residues. The germline CDR1 and CDR2 sequences are LGHNA and YNFKEQ. Trimming cost V 4 bases and J 0 bases; bases outside gene matches: 13. The CDR3 bases are TGTGCCAGCAGCCGGAGGGGGGGACAGGGTTTTGCCTCCTATAATTCACCCCTCCACTTT. Protein: CASSRRGGQGFASYNSPLHF.

The V call is TRBV5-1, the J call TRBJ1-1, with D uncertain. Per the germline V gene, CDR1 is SGHRS and CDR2 is YFSETQ. Trimming left V 1 base short and J 4 bases short, with 11 bases between. The CDR3 covers 14 residues. The CDR3 DNA sequence: TGCGCCAGCAGCTTGCGGTCGTTGGGCACTGAAGCTTTCTTT. Its protein product is CASSLRSLGTEAFF.

The chain recombines TRBV19 with TRBJ2-3; either TRBD1 or TRBD2 may fit D (5 bases each). The germline CDR1 and CDR2 sequences are LNHDA and SQIVND (reference sequence). The CDR3 is made up of 14 amino acids. Trimming took off 5 bases at V and 1 base at J, with 10 bases between the two ends. Written as DNA, the CDR3 is TGTGCCAGTAGTCAGGGACCCGGCACAGATACGCAGTATTTT. Translating it yields CASSQGPGTDTQYF. The complete variable domain, with remaining parts taken from reference TRBV19 and TRBJ2-3, reads DGGITQSPKYLFRKEGQNVTLSCEQNLNHDAMYWYRQDPGQGLRLIYYSQIVNDFQKGDIAEGYSVSREKKESFPLTVTSAQKNPTAFYLCASSQGPGTDTQYFGPGTRLTVL.

The chain is built from TRBV23-1 and TRBJ1-1; D is perhaps TRBD1 (5 bases). TRBV23-1 is an open reading frame, and its role is uncertain. This CDR3 is 14 amino acids long. Deletions cut 8 bases from V and 4 bases from J, with 17 bases between. CDR3 bases: TGCGCCAGCTGGGTGATAGGGGTGGGCACTGAAGCTTTCTTT. It codes for CASWVIGVGTEAFF.